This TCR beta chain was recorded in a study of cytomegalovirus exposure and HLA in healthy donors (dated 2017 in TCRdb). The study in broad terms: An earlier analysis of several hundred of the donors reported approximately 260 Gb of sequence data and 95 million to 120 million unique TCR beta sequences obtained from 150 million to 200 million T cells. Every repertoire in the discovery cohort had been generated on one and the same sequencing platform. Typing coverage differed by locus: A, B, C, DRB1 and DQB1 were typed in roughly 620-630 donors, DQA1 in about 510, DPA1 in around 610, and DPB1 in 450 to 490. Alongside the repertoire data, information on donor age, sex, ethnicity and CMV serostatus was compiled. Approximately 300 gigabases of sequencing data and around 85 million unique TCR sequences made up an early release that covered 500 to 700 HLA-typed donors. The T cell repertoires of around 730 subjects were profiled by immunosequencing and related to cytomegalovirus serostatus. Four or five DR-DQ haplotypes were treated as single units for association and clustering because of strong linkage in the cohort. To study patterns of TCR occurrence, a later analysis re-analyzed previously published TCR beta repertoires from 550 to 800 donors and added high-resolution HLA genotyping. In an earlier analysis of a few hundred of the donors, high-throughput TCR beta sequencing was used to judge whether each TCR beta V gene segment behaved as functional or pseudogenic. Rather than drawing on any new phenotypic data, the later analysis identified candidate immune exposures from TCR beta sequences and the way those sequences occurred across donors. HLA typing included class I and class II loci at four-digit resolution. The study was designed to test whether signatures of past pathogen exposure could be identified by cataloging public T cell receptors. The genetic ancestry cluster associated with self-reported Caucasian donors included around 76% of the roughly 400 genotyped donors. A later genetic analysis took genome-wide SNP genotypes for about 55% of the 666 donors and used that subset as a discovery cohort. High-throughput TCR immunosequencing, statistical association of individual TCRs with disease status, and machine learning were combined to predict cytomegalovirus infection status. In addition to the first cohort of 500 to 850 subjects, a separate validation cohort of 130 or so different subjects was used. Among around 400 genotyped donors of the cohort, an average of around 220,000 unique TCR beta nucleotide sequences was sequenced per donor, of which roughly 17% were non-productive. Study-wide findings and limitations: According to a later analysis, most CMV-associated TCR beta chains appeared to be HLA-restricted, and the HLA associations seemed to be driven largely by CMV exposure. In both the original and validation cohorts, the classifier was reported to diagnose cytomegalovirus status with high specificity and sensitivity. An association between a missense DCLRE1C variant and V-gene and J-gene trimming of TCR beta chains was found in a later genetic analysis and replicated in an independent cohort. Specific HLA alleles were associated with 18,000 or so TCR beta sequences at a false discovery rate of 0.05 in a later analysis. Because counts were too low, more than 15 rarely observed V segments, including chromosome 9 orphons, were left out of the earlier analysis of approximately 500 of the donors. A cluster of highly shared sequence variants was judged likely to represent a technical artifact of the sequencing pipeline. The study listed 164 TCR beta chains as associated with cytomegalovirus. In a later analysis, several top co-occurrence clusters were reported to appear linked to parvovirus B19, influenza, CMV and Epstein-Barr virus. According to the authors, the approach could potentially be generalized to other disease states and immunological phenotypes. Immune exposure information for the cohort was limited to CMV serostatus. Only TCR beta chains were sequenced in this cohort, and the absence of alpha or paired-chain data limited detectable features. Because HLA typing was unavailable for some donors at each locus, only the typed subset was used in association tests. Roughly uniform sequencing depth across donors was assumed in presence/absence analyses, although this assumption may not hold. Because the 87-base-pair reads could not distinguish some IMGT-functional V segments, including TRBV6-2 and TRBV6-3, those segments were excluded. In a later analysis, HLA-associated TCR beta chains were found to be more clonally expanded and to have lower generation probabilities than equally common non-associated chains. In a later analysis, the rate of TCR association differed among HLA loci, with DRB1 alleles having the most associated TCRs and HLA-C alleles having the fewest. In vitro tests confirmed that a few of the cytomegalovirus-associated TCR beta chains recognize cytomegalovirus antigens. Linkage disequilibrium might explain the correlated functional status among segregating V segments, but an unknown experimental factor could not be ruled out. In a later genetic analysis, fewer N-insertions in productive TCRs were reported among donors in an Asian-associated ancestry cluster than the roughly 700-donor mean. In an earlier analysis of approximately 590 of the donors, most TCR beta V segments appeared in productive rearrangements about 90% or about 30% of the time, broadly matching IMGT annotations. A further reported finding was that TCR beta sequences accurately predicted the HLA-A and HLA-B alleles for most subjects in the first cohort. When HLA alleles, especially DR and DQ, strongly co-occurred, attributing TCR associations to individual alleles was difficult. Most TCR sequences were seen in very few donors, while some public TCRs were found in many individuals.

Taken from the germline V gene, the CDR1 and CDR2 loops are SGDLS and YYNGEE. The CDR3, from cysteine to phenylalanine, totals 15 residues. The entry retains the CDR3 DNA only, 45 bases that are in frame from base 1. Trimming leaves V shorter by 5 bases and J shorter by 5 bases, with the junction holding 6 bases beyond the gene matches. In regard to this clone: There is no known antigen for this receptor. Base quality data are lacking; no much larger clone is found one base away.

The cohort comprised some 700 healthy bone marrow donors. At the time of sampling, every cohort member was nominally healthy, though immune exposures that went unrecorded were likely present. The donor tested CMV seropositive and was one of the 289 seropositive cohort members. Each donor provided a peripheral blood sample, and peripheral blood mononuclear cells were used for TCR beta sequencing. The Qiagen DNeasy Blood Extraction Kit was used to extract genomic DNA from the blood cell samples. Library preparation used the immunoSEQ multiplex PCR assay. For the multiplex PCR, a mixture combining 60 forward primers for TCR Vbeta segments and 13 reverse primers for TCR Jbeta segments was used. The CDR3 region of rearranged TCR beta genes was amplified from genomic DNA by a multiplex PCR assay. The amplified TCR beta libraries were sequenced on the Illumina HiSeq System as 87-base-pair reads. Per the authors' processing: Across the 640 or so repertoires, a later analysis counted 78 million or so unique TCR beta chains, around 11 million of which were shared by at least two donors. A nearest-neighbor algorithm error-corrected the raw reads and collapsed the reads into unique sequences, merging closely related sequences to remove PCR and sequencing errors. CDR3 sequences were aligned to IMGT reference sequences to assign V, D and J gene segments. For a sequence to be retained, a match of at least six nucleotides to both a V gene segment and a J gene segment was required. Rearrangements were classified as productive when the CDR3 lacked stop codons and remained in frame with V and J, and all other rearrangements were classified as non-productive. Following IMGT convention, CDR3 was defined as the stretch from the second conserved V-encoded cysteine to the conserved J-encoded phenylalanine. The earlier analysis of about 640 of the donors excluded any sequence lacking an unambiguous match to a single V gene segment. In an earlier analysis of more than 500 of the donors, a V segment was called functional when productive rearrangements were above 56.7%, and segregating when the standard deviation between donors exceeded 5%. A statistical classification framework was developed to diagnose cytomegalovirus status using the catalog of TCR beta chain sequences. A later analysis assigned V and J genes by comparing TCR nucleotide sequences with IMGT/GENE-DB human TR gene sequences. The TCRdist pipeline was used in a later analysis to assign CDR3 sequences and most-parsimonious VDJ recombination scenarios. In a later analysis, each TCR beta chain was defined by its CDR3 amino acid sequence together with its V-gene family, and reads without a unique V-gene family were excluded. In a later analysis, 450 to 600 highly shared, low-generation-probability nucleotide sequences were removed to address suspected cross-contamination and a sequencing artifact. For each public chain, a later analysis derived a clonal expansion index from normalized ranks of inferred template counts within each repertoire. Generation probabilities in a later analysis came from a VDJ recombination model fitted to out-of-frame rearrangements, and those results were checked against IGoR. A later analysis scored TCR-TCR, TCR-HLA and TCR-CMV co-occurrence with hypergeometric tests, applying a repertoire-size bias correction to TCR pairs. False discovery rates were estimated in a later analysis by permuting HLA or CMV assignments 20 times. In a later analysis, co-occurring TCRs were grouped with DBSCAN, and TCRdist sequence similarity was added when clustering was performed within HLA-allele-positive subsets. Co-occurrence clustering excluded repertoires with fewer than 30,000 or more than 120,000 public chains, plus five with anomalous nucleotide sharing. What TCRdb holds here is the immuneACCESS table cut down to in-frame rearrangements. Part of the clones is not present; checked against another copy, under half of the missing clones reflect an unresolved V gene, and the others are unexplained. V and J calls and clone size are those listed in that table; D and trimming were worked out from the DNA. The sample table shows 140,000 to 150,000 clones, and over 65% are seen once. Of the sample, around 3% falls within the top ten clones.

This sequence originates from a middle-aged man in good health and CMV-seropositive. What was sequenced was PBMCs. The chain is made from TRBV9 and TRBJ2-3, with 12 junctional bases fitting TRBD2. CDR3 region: CASRPPGLAGDTQYF. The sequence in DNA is TGTGCCAGCAGGCCCCCGGGACTAGCGGGAGATACGCAGTATTTT.